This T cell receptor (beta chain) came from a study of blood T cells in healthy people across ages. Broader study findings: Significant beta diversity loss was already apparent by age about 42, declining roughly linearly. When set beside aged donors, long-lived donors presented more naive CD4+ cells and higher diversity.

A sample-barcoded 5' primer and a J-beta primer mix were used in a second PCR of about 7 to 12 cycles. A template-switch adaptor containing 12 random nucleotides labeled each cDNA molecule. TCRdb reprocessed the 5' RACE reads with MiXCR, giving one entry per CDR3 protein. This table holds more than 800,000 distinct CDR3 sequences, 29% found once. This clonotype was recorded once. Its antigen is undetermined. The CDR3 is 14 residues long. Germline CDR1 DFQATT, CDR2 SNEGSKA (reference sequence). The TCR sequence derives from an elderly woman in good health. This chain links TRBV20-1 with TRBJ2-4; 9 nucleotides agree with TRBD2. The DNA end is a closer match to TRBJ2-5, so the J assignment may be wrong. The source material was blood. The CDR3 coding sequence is TGCAGTGCTAGAGACACAACTAGCGGGGAGACCCAGTACTTC. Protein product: CSARDTTSGETQYF.